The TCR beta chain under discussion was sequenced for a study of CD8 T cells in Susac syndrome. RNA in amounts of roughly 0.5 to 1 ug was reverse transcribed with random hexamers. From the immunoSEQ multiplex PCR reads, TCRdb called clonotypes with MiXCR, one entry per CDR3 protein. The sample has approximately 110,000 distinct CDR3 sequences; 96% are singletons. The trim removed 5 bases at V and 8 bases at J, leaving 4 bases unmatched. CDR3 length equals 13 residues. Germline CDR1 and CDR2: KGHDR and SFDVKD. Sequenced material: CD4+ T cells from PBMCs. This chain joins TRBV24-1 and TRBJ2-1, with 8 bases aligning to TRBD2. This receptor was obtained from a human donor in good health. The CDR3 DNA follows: TGTGCCACCAGTGGGACTAGCAAGGATGAGCAGTTCTTC. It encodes CATSGTSKDEQFF.